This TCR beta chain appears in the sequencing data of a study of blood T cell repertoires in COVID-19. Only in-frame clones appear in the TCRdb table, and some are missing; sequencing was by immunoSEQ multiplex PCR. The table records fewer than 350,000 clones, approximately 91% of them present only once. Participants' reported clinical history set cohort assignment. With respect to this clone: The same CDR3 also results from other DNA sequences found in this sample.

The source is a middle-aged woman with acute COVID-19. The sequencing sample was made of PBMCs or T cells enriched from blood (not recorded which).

CDR3 coding DNA: TGCGCCAGCAGCTTGGGTGAAGGGGGTCAGCCCCAGCATTTT. It yields the protein CASSLGEGGQPQHF. The rearrangement joins TRBV5-1 to TRBJ1-5, with D possibly matching TRBD1 (6 bases). The CDR3 sequence is 14 residues long. V was clipped by 0 bases and J by 6 bases, with 10 bases between them. Germline CDR1 reads SGHRS; CDR2 reads YFSETQ.